One and the same sample provided the 8 T cell receptor beta chains below, sequenced in a study of T-cell reconstitution after alpha-beta-depleted transplantation in children. During its preparation, the TCRbeta library received unique molecular identifiers. TCRdb reanalysed the PCR reads using MiXCR and keeps one entry per CDR3 protein. The data hold hundreds of thousands of distinct CDR3 sequences, with around 16% observed a single time. The material was PBMCs, mostly from graft donor cells, obtained 360 days after TCRalphabeta/CD19-depleted stem cell transplant. The receptors come from a boy under three years old who had a stem cell transplant for Wiskott-Aldrich syndrome, so the T cells may come from the graft donor.

This clonotype was seen a handful of times. The rearrangement joins TRBV3-1 to TRBJ2-7; a possible D gene is TRBD2 (5 bases). Trimming took off 7 bases at V and 3 bases at J, with 16 bases between the two ends. The CDR3 runs to 14 residues. Looked up from germline, CDR1 is LGHDT and CDR2 is YNNKEL (reference sequence). CDR3 bases: TGTGCCAGCACCCCACGGCTAGCCAGCTACGAGCAGTACTTC. Its translation: CASTPRLASYEQYF.

This chain uses TRBV20-1 with TRBJ1-5, with D unresolved. Trimming cost V 6 bases and J 0 bases, with 6 bases left between them. CDR1 and CDR2 from the germline V gene are DFQATT and SNEGSKA (reference sequence). CDR3 length: 12 amino acids. CDR3 in DNA: TGCAGTGCCCGATATAGCAATCAGCCCCAGCATTTT. Encoded protein: CSARYSNQPQHF.

CDR3 coding DNA: TGTGCCACCAGTGATTTCGGGGGCTTCCAAGAGACCCAGTACTTC. Protein product: CATSDFGGFQETQYF. The V and J genes are TRBV24-1 and TRBJ2-5, with D possibly called TRBD1 or TRBD2 (6 bases each). V lost 1 base and J 1 base, leaving 9 bases between the germline ends. CDR1 is KGHDR, CDR2 SFDVKD, per germline. The CDR3 consists of 15 residues.

This clonotype was detected once. The chain carries TRBV7-9 and TRBJ2-5; 9 bases are shared with TRBD1. V lost 4 bases, J lost 7 bases, and 7 bases stayed unmatched. The CDR3 loop spans 14 amino acids. Germline CDR1 reads SEHNR; CDR2 reads FQNEAQ (reference sequence). The CDR3 bases are TGTGCCAGCAGCTATGGGACAGGGATTGGGACCCAGTACTTC. Translated, it gives CASSYGTGIGTQYF.

The chain is built from TRBV7-2 and TRBJ1-1; TRBD1 agrees at 7 bases. Germline assignment: CDR1 SGHTA and CDR2 FQGNSA. The CDR3 totals 13 residues. The V gene end was trimmed by 2 bases and the J gene end by 9 bases; junction bases not matched to a gene: 6. The chain's CDR3 is CASSLQGGDQAFF. The CDR3, as DNA: TGTGCCAGCAGCTTACAGGGGGGCGACCAAGCTTTCTTT.

The sample holds a few counts of this clonotype. The chain carries TRBV5-1 and TRBJ1-6, with 7 bases lining up with TRBD1. Germline loops: CDR1 SGHRS, CDR2 YFSETQ. This CDR3 contains 14 residues. The trim removed 4 bases at V and 8 bases at J, leaving 6 bases unmatched. CDR3 sequence: CASSIGTVHSPLHF. CDR3 DNA: TGCGCCAGCAGCATTGGGACAGTGCATTCACCCCTCCACTTT.

The sample holds a few counts of this clonotype. The chain employs TRBV7-8 and TRBJ1-5, with D uncertain. The CDR3 extends over 15 amino acids. Germline V lookup: CDR1 SGHVS, CDR2 FQNEAQ. The ends were cut back, 1 base at V and 0 bases at J, with 7 bases in the middle. The CDR3 here is CASSLGVLSNQPQHF. The DNA of the CDR3 is TGTGCCAGCAGCTTAGGGGTGCTTAGCAATCAGCCCCAGCATTTT.

The chain joins TRBV20-1 to TRBJ2-7; D may be TRBD1 (6 bases). This CDR3 contains 15 residues. V lost 6 bases and J lost 2, with 20 bases in between. Germline assignment: CDR1 DFQATT and CDR2 SNEGSKA (reference sequence). The CDR3 protein is CSAASSRDNPYEQYF. In DNA, the CDR3 is TGCAGTGCCGCATCTTCCCGGGACAATCCCTACGAGCAGTACTTC.